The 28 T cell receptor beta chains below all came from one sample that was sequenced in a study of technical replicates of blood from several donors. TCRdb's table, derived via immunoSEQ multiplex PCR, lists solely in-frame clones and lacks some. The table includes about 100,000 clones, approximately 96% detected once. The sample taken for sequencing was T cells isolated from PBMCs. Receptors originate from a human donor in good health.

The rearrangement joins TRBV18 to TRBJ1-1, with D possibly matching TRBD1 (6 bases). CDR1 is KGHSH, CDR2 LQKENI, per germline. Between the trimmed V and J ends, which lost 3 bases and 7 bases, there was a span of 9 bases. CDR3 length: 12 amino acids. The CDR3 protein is CASSPGGIEAFF. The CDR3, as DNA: TGTGCCAGCTCACCTGGGGGCATTGAAGCTTTCTTT.

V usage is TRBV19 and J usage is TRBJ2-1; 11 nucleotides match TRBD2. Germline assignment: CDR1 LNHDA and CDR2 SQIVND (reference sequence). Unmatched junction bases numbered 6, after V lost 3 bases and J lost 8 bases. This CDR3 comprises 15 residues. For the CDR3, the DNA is TGTGCCAGTAGTATGGCACTAGCGGGAGTATATGAGCAGTTCTTC. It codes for CASSMALAGVYEQFF.

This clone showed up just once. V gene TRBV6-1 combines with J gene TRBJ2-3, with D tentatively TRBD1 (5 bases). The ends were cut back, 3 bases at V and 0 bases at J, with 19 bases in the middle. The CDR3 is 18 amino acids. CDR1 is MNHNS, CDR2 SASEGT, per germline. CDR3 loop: CASSEFPPQDTSTDTQYF. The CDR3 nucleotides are TGTGCCAGCAGTGAGTTCCCCCCTCAGGACACTAGCACAGATACGCAGTATTTT.

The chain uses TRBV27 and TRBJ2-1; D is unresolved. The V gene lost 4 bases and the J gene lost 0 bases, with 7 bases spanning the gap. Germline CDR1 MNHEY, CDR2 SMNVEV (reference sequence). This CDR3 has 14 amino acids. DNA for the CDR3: TGTGCCAGCAGTTCTACCCACTCCTACAATGAGCAGTTCTTC. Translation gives CASSSTHSYNEQFF.

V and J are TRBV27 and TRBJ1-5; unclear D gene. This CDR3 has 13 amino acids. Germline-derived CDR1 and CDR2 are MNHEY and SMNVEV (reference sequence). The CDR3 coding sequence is TGTGTATCTTGGGAGGGTGGAACTCAGCCCCAGCATTTT. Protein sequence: CVSWEGGTQPQHF.

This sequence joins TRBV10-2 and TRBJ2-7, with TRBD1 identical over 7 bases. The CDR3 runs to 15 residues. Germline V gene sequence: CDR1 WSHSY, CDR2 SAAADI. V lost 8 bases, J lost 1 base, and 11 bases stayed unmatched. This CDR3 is CASRRQGEESYEQYF. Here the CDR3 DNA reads TGCGCCAGCCGGAGACAGGGAGAGGAGTCCTACGAGCAGTACTTC.

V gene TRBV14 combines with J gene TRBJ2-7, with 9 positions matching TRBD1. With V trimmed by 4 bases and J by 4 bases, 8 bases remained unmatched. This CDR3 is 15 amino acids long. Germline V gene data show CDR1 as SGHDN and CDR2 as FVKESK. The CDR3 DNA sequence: TGTGCCAGCAGCCTCAGGACAGGGGATATGTACGAGCAGTACTTC. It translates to CASSLRTGDMYEQYF.

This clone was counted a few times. CDR3 DNA: TGTGCCAGCAGCTTATGGACAGGGGGGACTGAAGCTTTCTTT. Its translation is CASSLWTGGTEAFF. This chain joins TRBV7-8 and TRBJ1-1, with 10 bases identical to TRBD1. The CDR3 is 14 residues long. With V trimmed by 2 bases and J by 5 bases, 2 bases remained unmatched. Looked up from germline, CDR1 is SGHVS and CDR2 is FQNEAQ.

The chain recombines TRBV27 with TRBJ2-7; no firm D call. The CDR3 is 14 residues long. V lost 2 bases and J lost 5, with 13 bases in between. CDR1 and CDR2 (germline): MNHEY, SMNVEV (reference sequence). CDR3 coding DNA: TGTGCCAGCAGTTTAACATCCCTTCAAGACGAGCAGTACTTC. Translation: CASSLTSLQDEQYF.

The CDR3 nucleotides read TGCGCCAGCAGCTCAGAGTTAGCGGGGGAGGAGCAGTTCTTC. Amino acid sequence: CASSSELAGEEQFF. The chain uses TRBV5-1 and TRBJ2-1; 9 bases map to TRBD2. Per germline, CDR1 SGHRS and CDR2 YFSETQ. The CDR3 totals 14 residues. V lost 3 bases and J lost 10; bases outside the gene matches: 8.

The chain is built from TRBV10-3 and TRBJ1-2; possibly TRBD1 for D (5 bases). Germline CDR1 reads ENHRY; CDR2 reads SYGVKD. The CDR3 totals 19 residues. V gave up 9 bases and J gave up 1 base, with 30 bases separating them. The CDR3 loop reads CAIRTTHQVKNAVNYGYTF. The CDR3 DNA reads TGTGCCATAAGGACAACCCACCAGGTGAAAAATGCCGTTAACTATGGCTACACCTTC.

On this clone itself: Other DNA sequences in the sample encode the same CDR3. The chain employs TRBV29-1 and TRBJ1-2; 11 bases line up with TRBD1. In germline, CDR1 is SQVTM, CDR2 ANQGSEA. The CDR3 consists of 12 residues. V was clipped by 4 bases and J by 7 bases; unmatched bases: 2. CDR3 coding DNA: TGCAGCGTTGGGGACAGGGGGTTTGGCTACACCTTC. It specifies CSVGDRGFGYTF.

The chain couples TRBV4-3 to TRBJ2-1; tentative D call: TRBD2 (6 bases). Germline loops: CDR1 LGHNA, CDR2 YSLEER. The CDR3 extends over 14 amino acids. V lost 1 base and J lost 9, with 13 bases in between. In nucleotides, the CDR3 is TGCGCCAGCAGCCAAGCGGGAGAATCCTCTGAGCAGTTCTTC. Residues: CASSQAGESSEQFF.

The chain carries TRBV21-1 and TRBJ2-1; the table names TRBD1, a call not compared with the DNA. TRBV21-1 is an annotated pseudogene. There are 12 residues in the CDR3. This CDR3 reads CARYEGGHEQFF. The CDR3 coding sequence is TGTGCCAGATATGAAGGGGGCCATGAGCAGTTCTTC.

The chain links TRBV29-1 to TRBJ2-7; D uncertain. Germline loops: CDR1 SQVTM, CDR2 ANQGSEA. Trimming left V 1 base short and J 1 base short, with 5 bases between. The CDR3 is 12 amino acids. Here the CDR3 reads CSVEGLSYEQYF. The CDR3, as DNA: TGCAGCGTTGAAGGTCTGTCCTACGAGCAGTACTTC.

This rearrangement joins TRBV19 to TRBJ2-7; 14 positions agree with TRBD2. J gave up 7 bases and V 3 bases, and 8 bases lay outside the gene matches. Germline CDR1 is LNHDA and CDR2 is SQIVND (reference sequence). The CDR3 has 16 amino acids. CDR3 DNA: TGTGCCAGTAGTATGGGGACTAGCGGGAGTCTCCGGGAGCAGTACTTC. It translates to CASSMGTSGSLREQYF. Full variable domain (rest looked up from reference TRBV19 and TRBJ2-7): DGGITQSPKYLFRKEGQNVTLSCEQNLNHDAMYWYRQDPGQGLRLIYYSQIVNDFQKGDIAEGYSVSREKKESFPLTVTSAQKNPTAFYLCASSMGTSGSLREQYFGPGTRLTVT.

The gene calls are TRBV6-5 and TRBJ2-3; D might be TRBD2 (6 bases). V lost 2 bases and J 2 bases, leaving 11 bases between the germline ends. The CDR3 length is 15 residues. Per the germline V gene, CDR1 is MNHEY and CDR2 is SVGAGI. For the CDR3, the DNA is TGTGCCAGCAGTTACCGGGGAGGCTACACAGATACGCAGTATTTT. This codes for CASSYRGGYTDTQYF.

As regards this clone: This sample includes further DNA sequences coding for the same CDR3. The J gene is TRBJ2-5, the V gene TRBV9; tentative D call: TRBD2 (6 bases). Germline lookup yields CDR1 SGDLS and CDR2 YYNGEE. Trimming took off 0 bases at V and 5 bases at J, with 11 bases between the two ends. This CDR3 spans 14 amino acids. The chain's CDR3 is CASSVVGGGETQYF. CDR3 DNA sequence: TGTGCCAGCAGCGTAGTTGGTGGAGGGGAGACCCAGTACTTC.

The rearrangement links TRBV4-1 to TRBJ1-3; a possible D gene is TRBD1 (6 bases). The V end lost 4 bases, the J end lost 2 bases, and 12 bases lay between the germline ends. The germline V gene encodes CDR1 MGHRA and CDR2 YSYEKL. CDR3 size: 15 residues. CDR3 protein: CASSPETGTGNTIYF. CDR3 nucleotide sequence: TGCGCCAGCAGCCCAGAAACAGGGACTGGAAACACCATATATTTT.

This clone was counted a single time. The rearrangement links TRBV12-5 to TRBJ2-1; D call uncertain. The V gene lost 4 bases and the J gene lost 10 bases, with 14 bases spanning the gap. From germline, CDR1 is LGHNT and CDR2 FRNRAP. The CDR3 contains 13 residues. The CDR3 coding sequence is TGTGCTAGTGGTTCCTCTCCAAACCGGGAGCAGTTCTTC. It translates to CASGSSPNREQFF.

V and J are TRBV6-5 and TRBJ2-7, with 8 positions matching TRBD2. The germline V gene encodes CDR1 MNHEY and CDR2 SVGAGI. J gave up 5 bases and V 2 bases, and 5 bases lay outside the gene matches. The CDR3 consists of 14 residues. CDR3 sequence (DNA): TGTGCCAGCAGTTACAGGCGGGAGGTCCACGAGCAGTACTTC. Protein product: CASSYRREVHEQYF.

The chain's CDR3 is CASRISYNEKLFF. The CDR3 bases are TGTGCCAGCAGAATCAGTTATAATGAAAAACTGTTTTTT. The chain recombines TRBV11-2 with TRBJ1-4; D gene unclear. The CDR3 extends over 13 amino acids. The V end was cut by 6 bases, the J end by 4 bases, with 9 bases between. Germline CDR1 is SGHAT and CDR2 is FQNNGV.

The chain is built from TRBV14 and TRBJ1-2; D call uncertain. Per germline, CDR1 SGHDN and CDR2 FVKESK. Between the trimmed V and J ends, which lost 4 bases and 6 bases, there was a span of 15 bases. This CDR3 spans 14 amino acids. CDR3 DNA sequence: TGTGCCAGCAGCCTTAACCGGGTCCTCGATGGCTACACCTTC. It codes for CASSLNRVLDGYTF.

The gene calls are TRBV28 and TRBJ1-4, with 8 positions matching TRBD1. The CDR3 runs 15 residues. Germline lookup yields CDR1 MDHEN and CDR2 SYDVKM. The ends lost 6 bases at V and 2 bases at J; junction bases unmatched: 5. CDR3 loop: CASRGQGGTNEKLFF. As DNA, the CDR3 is TGTGCCAGCAGAGGACAGGGAGGCACTAATGAAAAACTGTTTTTT.

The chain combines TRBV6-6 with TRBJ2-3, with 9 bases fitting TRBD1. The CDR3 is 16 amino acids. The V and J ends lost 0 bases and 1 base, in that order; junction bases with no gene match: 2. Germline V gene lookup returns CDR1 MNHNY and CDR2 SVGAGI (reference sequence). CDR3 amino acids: CASSYSGQGGTDTQYF. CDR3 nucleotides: TGTGCCAGCAGTTACTCGGGACAGGGAGGCACAGATACGCAGTATTTT.

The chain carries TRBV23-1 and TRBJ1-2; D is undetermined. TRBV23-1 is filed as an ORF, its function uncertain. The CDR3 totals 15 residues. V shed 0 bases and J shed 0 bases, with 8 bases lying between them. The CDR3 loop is CASSQSTQPNYGYTF. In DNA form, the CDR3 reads TGCGCCAGCAGTCAATCTACACAGCCTAACTATGGCTACACCTTC.

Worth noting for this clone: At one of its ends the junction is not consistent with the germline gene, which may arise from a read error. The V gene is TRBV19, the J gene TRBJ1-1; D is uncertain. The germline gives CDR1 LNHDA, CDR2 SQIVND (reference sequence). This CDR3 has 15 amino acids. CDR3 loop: CASSKSRFENTEAFF. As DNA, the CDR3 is TGTGCCAGCAGTAAATCCAGGTTTGAGAACACTGAAGCTTTCTTT.

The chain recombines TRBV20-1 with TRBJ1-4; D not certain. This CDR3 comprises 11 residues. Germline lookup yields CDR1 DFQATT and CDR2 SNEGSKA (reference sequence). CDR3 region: CSPVLREKLFF. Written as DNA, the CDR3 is TGCAGCCCCGTTCTGCGGGAAAAACTGTTTTTT.